These 30 T cell receptor beta chains were sequenced from one sample in a study of beta chain features in type 1 diabetes listed by TCRdb under 2018. Beyond this particular receptor, the publication reports: In all four CD4+ subsets, TCRB CDR3 length was moderately but significantly shorter in type 1 diabetes patients.

Libraries were prepared through the immunoSEQ multiplex PCR assay. All of the isolated RNA was reverse transcribed with the High Capacity cDNA Reverse Transcription Kit, so expressed TCRB transcripts were sequenced. TCRdb took over this immuneACCESS table, retaining in-frame rearrangements with V and J assigned. Such tables are incomplete; in checked studies, under half of the missing clones stem from an unresolved V gene, and the remainder is unexplained. This sample has approximately 730,000 clones in its table, and over 10% of those were observed once. Of the sample, 0.022% is held by the ten largest clones. These receptors have no identified antigens. Sequenced input: naive CD4+ T cells from blood. The cell subset or site tag for this specimen amounts to: true naive CD4+ T cells. These receptors were taken from a man between 18 and 29 years old with type 1 diabetes.

The rearrangement joins TRBV7-9 to TRBJ1-1; D is unresolved. This CDR3 contains 13 residues. Germline V gene data show CDR1 as SEHNR and CDR2 as FQNEAQ (reference sequence). The germline V and J ends were trimmed by 8 bases and 1 base, with 11 bases remaining between them. CDR3 in amino acids: CASDTSTNTEAFF. The DNA for the CDR3 is TGTGCCAGCGATACTTCCACGAACACTGAAGCTTTCTTT.

Notes on this clone: Mismatch with germline at one junction end may stem from a read error. The chain couples TRBV7-7 to TRBJ2-5; 10 positions agree with TRBD2. Germline CDR1 is SSHAT and CDR2 is FNYEAQ (reference sequence). This CDR3 contains 15 residues. The CDR3 DNA reads as TGTGCTAGCAGTCAGCTAGCGGGGGACCCAGAGACCCAGTACTTC. This gives the protein CASSQLAGDPETQYF.

This clone was detected a few times. This chain joins TRBV7-2 and TRBJ2-1; 8 positions agree with TRBD2. The CDR3 is made up of 16 amino acids. CDR1 is SGHTA and CDR2 is FQGNSA in the germline V gene. V shed 7 bases, J shed 3 bases, and the junction held 11 bases outside the gene matches. The CDR3 sequence is CASTPLSGGIYNEQFF. The CDR3 DNA sequence: TGTGCCAGCACCCCACTTTCGGGGGGGATCTACAATGAGCAGTTCTTC.

The chain combines TRBV2 with TRBJ1-5; TRBD1 is a possible D gene (6 bases). Germline-derived CDR1 and CDR2 are SNHLY and FYNNEI. CDR3 length: 14 residues. Trimming removed 8 bases from V and 5 bases from J, with 16 bases in between. CDR3 protein: CASGGRGEDQPQHF. The CDR3 DNA reads as TGTGCCAGCGGGGGCAGGGGAGAAGATCAGCCCCAGCATTTT.

This chain joins TRBV7-9 and TRBJ2-7, with D uncertain. This CDR3 is 12 amino acids long. Looked up from germline, CDR1 is SEHNR and CDR2 is FQNEAQ (reference sequence). Deletions cut 6 bases from V and 3 bases from J, with 9 bases between. CDR3 amino acids: CASRPMDYEQYF. In nucleotides, the CDR3 is TGTGCCAGCAGACCAATGGACTACGAGCAGTACTTC.

This clone was seen a handful of times. V usage is TRBV7-9 and J usage is TRBJ1-2; the D gene is possibly TRBD1 (5 bases). CDR3 length: 15 residues. Trimming removed 4 bases at V and 2 bases at J, with 14 bases between. Germline CDR1 reads SEHNR; CDR2 reads FQNEAQ (reference sequence). DNA of the CDR3: TGTGCCAGCAGCTCTGCAGGGATGGGGAACTATGGCTACACCTTC. Translation gives CASSSAGMGNYGYTF.

V is TRBV7-2 and J is TRBJ2-7; TRBD1 matches at 7 bases. The germline V gene has CDR1 SGHTA and CDR2 FQGNSA. CDR3 length: 13 residues. Trimming removed 5 bases from V and 7 bases from J; junction bases left unmatched: 8. CDR3 residues: CASSMTGLREQYF. CDR3 nucleotide sequence: TGTGCCAGCAGCATGACAGGGTTGAGGGAGCAGTACTTC. Drawing the rest from reference TRBV7-2 and TRBJ2-7, the complete variable domain is GAGVSQSPSNKVTEKGKDVELRCDPISGHTALYWYRQSLGQGLEFLIYFQGNSAPDKSGLPSDRFSAERTGGSVSTLTIQRTQQEDSAVYLCASSMTGLREQYFGPGTRLTVT.

The chain employs TRBV25-1 and TRBJ1-2; D call uncertain. From germline, CDR1 is MGHDK and CDR2 SYGVNS. The CDR3 length is 17 residues. The V end lost 3 bases, the J end lost 5 bases, and 22 bases lay between the germline ends. Here the CDR3 reads CASSDGEDWGGRYGYTF. DNA of the CDR3: TGTGCCAGCAGTGATGGAGAGGATTGGGGAGGTAGATATGGCTACACCTTC.

The V call is TRBV30, the J call TRBJ2-2, with no clear D. The germline V and J ends were trimmed by 8 bases and 0 bases, with 13 bases remaining between them. The V gene's germline CDR1 is GTSNPN and CDR2 SVGIG (reference sequence). This CDR3 has 14 residues. The CDR3 region has the DNA TGTGCCCGGACCTCACCCCCGAACACCGGGGAGCTGTTTTTT. This codes for CARTSPPNTGELFF.

The CDR3 nucleotides are TGTGCCAGCAGCTCATTAAAGGACAGGCCGCACGAGCAGTACTTC. It translates to CASSSLKDRPHEQYF. The V gene is TRBV7-9, the J gene TRBJ2-7, with TRBD1 matching over 7 bases. V lost 4 bases and J lost 5; bases outside the gene matches: 11. Germline V gene lookup returns CDR1 SEHNR and CDR2 FQNEAQ (reference sequence). CDR3 length: 15 amino acids. Full variable domain (remainder filled in from reference TRBV7-9 and TRBJ2-7): DTGVSQNPRHKITKRGQNVTFRCDPISEHNRLYWYRQTLGQGPEFLTYFQNEAQLEKSRLLSDRFSAERPKGSFSTLEIQRTEQGDSAMYLCASSSLKDRPHEQYFGPGTRLTVT.

Only a few counts were recorded for this clone. The chain links TRBV30 to TRBJ2-5, with 8 bases aligning to TRBD1. Trimming removed 3 bases from V and 4 bases from J; junction bases left unmatched: 16. This CDR3 contains 17 residues. Germline V gene sequence: CDR1 GTSNPN, CDR2 SVGIG (reference sequence). The CDR3 DNA is TGTGCCTGGAGCGGGGACAGGAGGGAACGGTCGTCAGAGACCCAGTACTTC. Translating gives CAWSGDRRERSSETQYF.

The chain uses TRBV30 and TRBJ2-6; D gene unclear. The germline V and J ends were trimmed by 3 bases and 11 bases, with 8 bases remaining between them. This CDR3 has 11 amino acids. Germline V lookup: CDR1 GTSNPN, CDR2 SVGIG (reference sequence). The CDR3 DNA reads as TGTGCCTGGAGATACGTCGACGTCCTGACTTTC. This gives the protein CAWRYVDVLTF.

The V and J genes are TRBV15 and TRBJ2-6; D is possibly TRBD1 (5 bases). CDR3 length: 17 amino acids. CDR1 and CDR2 (germline): LNHNV, YYDKDF (reference sequence). V was clipped by 1 base and J by 4 bases, with 14 bases between them. The CDR3 is CATSRGGTGTGANVLTF. DNA for the CDR3: TGTGCCACCAGCAGAGGGGGAACAGGTACCGGGGCCAACGTCCTGACTTTC. Full variable domain (remainder filled in from reference TRBV15 and TRBJ2-6): DAMVIQNPRYQVTQFGKPVTLSCSQTLNHNVMYWYQQKSSQAPKLLFHYYDKDFNNEADTPDNFQSRRPNTSFCFLDIRSPGLGDTAMYLCATSRGGTGTGANVLTFGAGSRLTVL.

The rearrangement joins TRBV11-3 to TRBJ2-3; D is unclear. Between the trimmed V and J ends, which lost 5 bases and 6 bases, there was a span of 12 bases. The CDR3 extends over 13 amino acids. The germline gives CDR1 SGHNT, CDR2 YENEEA. The CDR3 DNA reads as TGTGCCAGCAGCGCCACTTTTCTTGATACGCAGTATTTT. Its translation is CASSATFLDTQYF.

The gene calls are TRBV29-1 and TRBJ2-6; unclear D gene. The CDR3 consists of 16 residues. CDR1 is SQVTM, CDR2 ANQGSEA, per germline. Trimming stripped 4 bases from V and 0 bases from J, with 13 bases between. This CDR3 is CSVGRTASSGANVLTF. The CDR3 bases are TGCAGCGTTGGACGGACGGCGAGCTCTGGGGCCAACGTCCTGACTTTC.

This clone turned up a few times. The chain is built from TRBV7-9 and TRBJ2-7; D unresolved. Trimming left V 5 bases short and J 2 bases short, with 13 bases between. The CDR3 loop spans 14 amino acids. CDR1 and CDR2 from the germline V gene are SEHNR and FQNEAQ (reference sequence). CDR3 coding DNA: TGTGCCAGCAGCAAATCGGCCGGAACCTACGAGCAGTACTTC. Translation: CASSKSAGTYEQYF.

As to this clone: The sample has other DNA sequences that encode this CDR3 too. The V and J genes are TRBV9 and TRBJ2-1; 10 bases align to TRBD2. The CDR3 length is 16 residues. Losses at the gene ends were 1 base for V and 0 bases for J; bases not matched to a gene: 1. The germline gives CDR1 SGDLS, CDR2 YYNGEE. The CDR3 is CASSVSGGASYNEQFF. CDR3 DNA sequence: TGTGCCAGCAGCGTAAGCGGGGGGGCCTCCTACAATGAGCAGTTCTTC.

This clone was counted between two and nine times. The chain employs TRBV7-9 and TRBJ2-7, with D uncertain. Looked up from germline, CDR1 is SEHNR and CDR2 is FQNEAQ (reference sequence). With 1 base removed from V and 0 bases from J, the gap between germline ends came to 7 bases. The CDR3 loop spans 14 amino acids. The CDR3 here is CASSLESVSYEQYF. The CDR3 DNA sequence: TGTGCCAGCAGCTTAGAAAGTGTCTCCTACGAGCAGTACTTC. Drawing the rest from reference TRBV7-9 and TRBJ2-7, the complete variable domain is DTGVSQNPRHKITKRGQNVTFRCDPISEHNRLYWYRQTLGQGPEFLTYFQNEAQLEKSRLLSDRFSAERPKGSFSTLEIQRTEQGDSAMYLCASSLESVSYEQYFGPGTRLTVT.

There are a few counts of this clone. The V gene is TRBV28, the J gene TRBJ1-2; 9 bases line up with TRBD1. Looked up from germline, CDR1 is MDHEN and CDR2 is SYDVKM. The junction had 8 bases not matched to a gene; V was cut back by 6 bases and J by 6 bases. The CDR3 loop spans 14 amino acids. The DNA of the CDR3 is TGTGCCAGCAGCACTGGACAGGGGAGGAATGGCTACACCTTC. Encoded protein: CASSTGQGRNGYTF.

The gene calls are TRBV10-3 and TRBJ2-1, with 12 bases lining up with TRBD2. The CDR3 is made up of 15 amino acids. V trimming: 8 bases; J trimming: 3 bases; junction bases outside the gene matches: 5. Germline values: CDR1 ENHRY, CDR2 SYGVKD. The CDR3 protein is CAIGVTSGGYNEQFF. Here the CDR3 DNA reads TGTGCCATCGGGGTGACTAGCGGGGGCTACAATGAGCAGTTCTTC.

This clone was seen a handful of times. The rearrangement links TRBV15 to TRBJ2-3; the D gene is possibly TRBD1 (5 bases). V was pared by 5 bases and J by 6 bases, with 15 bases between. CDR3 length equals 14 residues. CDR1 and CDR2 from the germline V gene are LNHNV and YYDKDF (reference sequence). The CDR3 is CATSSTGVFDTQYF. The CDR3 nucleotides read TGTGCCACCAGCTCAACAGGAGTTTTTGATACGCAGTATTTT.

Ten or more counts support this clone. This rearrangement joins TRBV18 to TRBJ1-2, with a weak D call TRBD1 (5 bases). CDR3 length: 14 amino acids. Trimming took 3 bases from V and 6 from J, leaving 14 bases between them. CDR1 is KGHSH and CDR2 is LQKENI in the germline V gene. The CDR3 here is CASSPRTGDDGYTF. Here the CDR3 DNA reads TGTGCCAGCTCACCCCGAACAGGTGATGATGGCTACACCTTC.

The chain is built from TRBV4-1 and TRBJ2-7, with D uncertain. Trimming shortened V by 0 bases and J by 7 bases, and 16 bases separated the two germline ends. Germline V gene lookup returns CDR1 MGHRA and CDR2 YSYEKL. This CDR3 comprises 15 residues. The CDR3: CASSQDEWGKPEQYF. CDR3 DNA sequence: TGCGCCAGCAGCCAAGACGAGTGGGGAAAACCGGAGCAGTACTTC.

This clone has a handful of counts. CDR3 sequence reads: CASSSRAGGDSNQPQHF. In nucleotides, the CDR3 is TGTGCCAGCAGCTCCCGGGCGGGAGGGGATAGCAATCAGCCCCAGCATTTT. The rearrangement joins TRBV7-9 to TRBJ1-5, with D possibly matching TRBD1 (5 bases). Germline V gives CDR1 SEHNR, CDR2 FQNEAQ (reference sequence). Trimming cost V 4 bases and J 0 bases, with 16 bases left between them. The CDR3 is made up of 17 amino acids.

The CDR3 DNA follows: TGTGCCAGCAGAAGGCAGGGTCCTAGCAATCAGCCCCAGCATTTT. Protein: CASRRQGPSNQPQHF. This chain connects TRBV6-5 to TRBJ1-5; possible D gene TRBD1, 5 bases. Germline V gene sequence: CDR1 MNHEY, CDR2 SVGAGI. This CDR3 is 15 amino acids long. V was cut by 6 bases and J by 0 bases, with 12 bases left in between.

The sample holds a few counts of this clone. The V gene is TRBV7-6, the J gene TRBJ2-5; TRBD2 agrees at 9 bases. J lost 5 bases, V lost 0 bases, and 4 bases had no gene match. This CDR3 spans 15 amino acids. CDR1 is SGHVS, CDR2 FNYEAQ, per germline. CDR3 sequence: CASSLASGGWETQYF. The CDR3 DNA follows: TGTGCCAGCAGCTTAGCTAGCGGGGGCTGGGAGACCCAGTACTTC.

This clone has only a few counts. V gene TRBV10-3 combines with J gene TRBJ1-5; D is unresolved. V dropped 0 bases and J dropped 7 bases, with 7 bases sitting between them. The CDR3 consists of 13 residues. Germline V CDR1 and CDR2: ENHRY, SYGVKD. The CDR3 here is CAISESYQQPQHF. CDR3 sequence (DNA): TGTGCCATCAGTGAGTCGTATCAACAGCCCCAGCATTTT.

This chain joins TRBV18 and TRBJ1-6; 10 bases agree with TRBD1. Germline trimming cut 2 bases from V and 10 bases from J; bases unmatched to any gene: 8. CDR3 length: 16 amino acids. The V gene's germline CDR1 is KGHSH and CDR2 LQKENI. This CDR3 is CASSPNPGQGRSPLHF. The CDR3 DNA is TGTGCCAGCTCACCAAATCCGGGACAGGGGCGCTCACCCCTCCACTTT.

This clone came up a few times. The rearrangement links TRBV14 to TRBJ1-5, with TRBD1 as a possible D gene (5 bases). Trimming pared 4 bases from V and 4 bases from J, leaving 23 bases between. The CDR3 totals 18 residues. Germline CDR1 is SGHDN and CDR2 is FVKESK. CDR3 nucleotide sequence: TGTGCCAGCAGCCTGCACGTGACGGGGCAGGCTAAGAATCAGCCCCAGCATTTT. Protein sequence: CASSLHVTGQAKNQPQHF.

The V gene is TRBV4-1, the J gene TRBJ2-7; 7 bases align to TRBD1. The junction had 9 bases not matched to a gene; V was cut back by 3 bases and J by 4 bases. The CDR3 loop spans 15 amino acids. The germline gives CDR1 MGHRA, CDR2 YSYEKL. Written as DNA, the CDR3 is TGCGCCAGCAGCCAGATAGACAGGGTATCGTACGAGCAGTACTTC. Its protein product is CASSQIDRVSYEQYF.